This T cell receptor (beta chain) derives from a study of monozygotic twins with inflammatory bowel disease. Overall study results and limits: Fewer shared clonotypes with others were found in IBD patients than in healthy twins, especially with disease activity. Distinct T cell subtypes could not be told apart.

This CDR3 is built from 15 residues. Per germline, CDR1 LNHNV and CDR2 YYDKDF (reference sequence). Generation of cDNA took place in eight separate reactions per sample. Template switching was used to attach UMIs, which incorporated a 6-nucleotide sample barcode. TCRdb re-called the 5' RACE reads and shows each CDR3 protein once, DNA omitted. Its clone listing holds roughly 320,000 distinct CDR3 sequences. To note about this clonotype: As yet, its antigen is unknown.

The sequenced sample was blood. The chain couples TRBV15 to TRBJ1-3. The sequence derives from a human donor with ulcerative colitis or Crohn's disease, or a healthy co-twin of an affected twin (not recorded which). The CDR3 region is CATSRDGISGNTIYF.